This T cell receptor beta chain appears in the sequencing data of a study of cytomegalovirus exposure and HLA in healthy donors. This CDR3 has 17 residues. The study, taken as a whole, reports: Reported performance of the classifier showed diagnosis of cytomegalovirus status with high specificity and sensitivity. Clonal expansion, a later analysis showed, was greater in HLA-associated TCR beta chains than in equally common others. Presence/absence comparisons presumed near-even sequencing depth among donors.

On this clone itself: Its antigen is currently unknown.

Researchers ran the PCR with 60 Vbeta and 13 Jbeta primers. Per the study methods: In a later analysis, the count reached 75 million to 90 million unique TCR beta chains, with about 10 million shared. Repertoires were generated with immunoSEQ multiplex PCR, while TCRdb's copy carries only in-frame clones and drops some. Clone size and the V and J calls come from that table; the DNA yielded D and trimming. The table includes about 140,000 clones, roughly 80% detected once. The sequenced sample consisted of PBMCs. The sequence was collected from a woman in her 30s in good health and CMV-seronegative. V is TRBV21-1 and J is TRBJ2-1; the table's D call, TRBD2, was not checked against the DNA. TRBV21-1 is reported as a pseudogene. CDR3 bases: TGTGCCAGCAGCAAAAAGACTCGGACTAGCGGGAGTTATGAGCAGTTCTTC. Residues: CASSKKTRTSGSYEQFF.